The 3 T cell receptor beta chains presented below share a single source sample, sequenced in a study of T cell responses to AZD1222 COVID-19 vaccine. Assay: immunoSEQ multiplex PCR; the TCRdb copy retains only in-frame clones and omits some. Counted here are about 150,000 clones, 90% occurring once; the ten biggest clones make up 1.5% to 2%. Sequenced here: peripheral blood, sampled on day 0 of AZD1222 vaccination. The receptor set was obtained from an adult in good health.

The chain links TRBV2 to TRBJ2-7; D call uncertain. Germline loops: CDR1 SNHLY, CDR2 FYNNEI. Trimming shortened V by 7 bases and J by 3 bases, and 10 bases separated the two germline ends. This CDR3 has 12 amino acids. For the CDR3, the DNA is TGTGCCAGCAAAAGGTTCGACTACGAGCAGTACTTC. This gives the protein CASKRFDYEQYF.

This sequence joins TRBV6-5 and TRBJ1-1; D remains ambiguous. The ends were cut back, 3 bases at V and 4 bases at J, with 12 bases in the middle. The CDR3 is made up of 14 amino acids. CDR1 is MNHEY and CDR2 is SVGAGI in the germline V gene. The CDR3: CASSYSVRVTEAFF. The CDR3 DNA sequence: TGTGCCAGCAGTTATTCCGTGCGGGTCACTGAAGCTTTCTTT.

V gene TRBV18 combines with J gene TRBJ1-6; D unresolved. Looked up from germline, CDR1 is KGHSH and CDR2 is LQKENI. The CDR3 has 15 residues. Trimming took off 2 bases at V and 10 bases at J, with 15 bases between the two ends. In DNA, the CDR3 is TGTGCCAGCTCACCATCGGCCTTGTCAGACTCACCCCTCCACTTT. It translates to CASSPSALSDSPLHF.